This T cell receptor (beta chain) was sequenced in a study of T cell repertoires in cytomegalovirus infection. Overall study: Matching HLA type and CMV infection were both indicated by public TCR beta signatures. Broader study findings: Carriers of CMV plus the relevant HLA were identified by cumulative public TCR beta family frequency.

Comments on this clonotype: Its antigen is undetermined.

TCRdb analysed the reads with MiXCR anew, one entry per CDR3 protein. The data contain about 700,000 distinct CDR3 sequences, roughly 33% of them seen just once; the ten biggest clones take up about 18%. Trimming removed 3 bases at V and 8 bases at J, with 12 bases between. The germline gives CDR1 SGHTA, CDR2 FQGNSA. The CDR3 is made up of 13 amino acids. This specimen was cultured PBMCs, taken from culture after CMV antigen stimulation. This sequence was found in a human donor in good health (CMV status not recorded). Some clones in this sample may be carry-over from other donors' samples. The rearrangement joins TRBV7-2 to TRBJ2-3; weak D call: TRBD1 (5 bases). The CDR3 nucleotides are TGTGCCAGCAGCTTTAACTCCCAGGGTACGCAGTATTTT. It codes for CASSFNSQGTQYF.